The next 15 T cell receptor beta chains were all read from a single sample in a study of blood T cell repertoires in COVID-19. Measured with immunoSEQ multiplex PCR; TCRdb has only the in-frame clones, and not every one. Among about 240,000 clones listed, 82% were seen once. The material sequenced was peripheral blood. The receptor set was obtained from a woman aged 55-69 years with active or convalescent COVID-19.

V and J are TRBV20-1 and TRBJ1-5, with TRBD1 identical over 7 bases. V was pared by 6 bases and J by 12 bases, with 8 bases of the junction left unmatched. Germline lookup yields CDR1 DFQATT and CDR2 SNEGSKA (reference sequence). The CDR3 loop spans 11 amino acids. Written as DNA, the CDR3 is TGCAGTGCCGCGCGCGGGGACAGCCAGCATTTT. Translation gives CSAARGDSQHF.

This clone showed up just a few times. V usage is TRBV6-1 and J usage is TRBJ1-2; D unclear. Germline CDR1 reads MNHNS; CDR2 reads SASEGT. Trimming pared 2 bases from V and 4 bases from J, leaving 8 bases between. The CDR3 consists of 13 residues. Here the CDR3 DNA reads TGTGCCAGCAGTGAATTTCTAGGCTATGGCTACACCTTC. It translates to CASSEFLGYGYTF.

This chain connects TRBV4-1 to TRBJ2-1; 11 bases agree with TRBD1. J was trimmed by 5 bases and V by 3 bases; bases with no gene match: 3. This CDR3 region has 15 residues. The germline CDR1 and CDR2 sequences are MGHRA and YSYEKL. The CDR3 here is CASSHPGQGDNEQFF. The DNA of the CDR3 is TGCGCCAGCAGCCATCCGGGACAGGGGGACAATGAGCAGTTCTTC.

Here the CDR3 DNA reads TGTGCCAGTAGTACCATCCAGGGGGAGACTGAAGCTTTCTTT. This encodes CASSTIQGETEAFF. The gene calls are TRBV19 and TRBJ1-1; 7 nucleotides agree with TRBD1. Germline CDR1 LNHDA, CDR2 SQIVND (reference sequence). The CDR3 extends over 14 amino acids. V trimming: 4 bases; J trimming: 5 bases; junction bases outside the gene matches: 7.

The rearrangement joins TRBV12-2 to TRBJ1-2; TRBD1 reflects the table's D call only, with no check against the DNA. TRBV12-2 is a documented pseudogene. The CDR3 sequence is 13 residues long. CDR3 in DNA: TGTGCAAGTCGCTTTAGGGGGTCTGATGGCTACACCTTC. This translates into CASRFRGSDGYTF.

The V and J genes are TRBV3-1 (or the pseudogene TRBV3-2) and TRBJ1-2, with D uncertain. Between the trimmed V and J ends, which lost 3 bases and 8 bases, there was a span of 16 bases. Germline CDR1 and CDR2: LGHDT and YNNKEL (reference sequence). CDR3 length: 14 residues. In DNA, the CDR3 is TGTGCCAGCAGCCAGGCCTCCGGGGTGAAGGGCTACACCTTC. It specifies CASSQASGVKGYTF.

Details on this clone: The same CDR3 also results from other DNA sequences found in this sample. The CDR3 bases are TGTGCCAGCAGCCTCAGGGCCACAGATACGCAGTATTTT. This translates into CASSLRATDTQYF. The chain carries TRBV3-1 (or the pseudogene TRBV3-2) and TRBJ2-3; D perhaps matches TRBD1 (5 bases). CDR1 is LGHDT, CDR2 YNNKEL, per germline (reference sequence). The V end was cut by 4 bases, the J end by 2 bases, with 7 bases between. This CDR3 comprises 13 residues.

In this sample, this clone turned up a few times. This chain uses TRBV4-1 with TRBJ1-2, with 8 bases aligning to TRBD1. This CDR3 spans 16 amino acids. The germline V gene encodes CDR1 MGHRA and CDR2 YSYEKL. V trimming: 1 base; J trimming: 6 bases; junction bases outside the gene matches: 10. This chain's CDR3 is CASSQVDMGQAHGYTF. The CDR3 coding sequence is TGCGCCAGCAGCCAAGTTGACATGGGACAGGCCCATGGCTACACCTTC.

The chain uses TRBV7-9 and TRBJ2-1, with 14 bases identical to TRBD2. The J segment lost 9 bases and the V segment lost 5 bases, leaving 6 bases of the junction unmatched. The germline V gene encodes CDR1 SEHNR and CDR2 FQNEAQ (reference sequence). The CDR3 sequence is 15 residues long. CDR3 sequence reads: CASSHGTSGGSEQFF. For the CDR3, the DNA is TGTGCCAGCAGCCACGGGACTAGCGGGGGTAGTGAGCAGTTCTTC. Using reference TRBV7-9 and TRBJ2-1 for the parts outside the CDR3, the full variable domain is DTGVSQNPRHKITKRGQNVTFRCDPISEHNRLYWYRQTLGQGPEFLTYFQNEAQLEKSRLLSDRFSAERPKGSFSTLEIQRTEQGDSAMYLCASSHGTSGGSEQFFGPGTRLTVL.

V and J are TRBV2 and TRBJ1-1; possible D gene TRBD1, 6 bases. This CDR3 comprises 14 residues. Germline CDR1 reads SNHLY; CDR2 reads FYNNEI. The V and J ends lost 3 bases and 4 bases respectively, with 12 bases between them. CDR3 in DNA: TGTGCCAGCAGTGATTGGGGGCTCGGCACTGAAGCTTTCTTT. Its protein is CASSDWGLGTEAFF. Filled out from reference TRBV2 and TRBJ1-1, the complete variable domain reads EPEVTQTPSHQVTQMGQEVILRCVPISNHLYFYWYRQILGQKVEFLVSFYNNEISEKSEIFDDQFSVERPDGSNFTLKIRSTKLEDSAMYFCASSDWGLGTEAFFGQGTRLTVV.

This chain joins TRBV4-1 and TRBJ2-7, with 11 positions matching TRBD1. The CDR3 has 16 amino acids. J gave up 1 base and V 4 bases, and 6 bases lay outside the gene matches. Per germline, CDR1 MGHRA and CDR2 YSYEKL. CDR3 sequence (DNA): TGCGCCAGCAGCCCGGGGACAGGGGGAGGGTCCTACGAGCAGTACTTC. Its translation: CASSPGTGGGSYEQYF.

The chain is built from TRBV6-6 and TRBJ2-1; 9 bases are shared with TRBD1. This CDR3 spans 16 amino acids. The trim removed 6 bases at V and 1 base at J, leaving 7 bases unmatched. CDR1 is MNHNY and CDR2 is SVGAGI in the germline V gene (reference sequence). The CDR3 nucleotides read TGTGCCAGCAGATTAGGGACAGGGAAGTCCTACAATGAGCAGTTCTTC. This sequence encodes CASRLGTGKSYNEQFF.

V gene TRBV2 combines with J gene TRBJ2-5; 12 bases are a match to TRBD2. Trimming at V came to 8 bases and at J to 1 base, leaving 8 bases not matched to a gene. The CDR3 length is 16 residues. CDR1 and CDR2 (germline): SNHLY, FYNNEI. CDR3 loop: CASRPSGGALQETQYF. Written as DNA, the CDR3 is TGTGCCAGCCGTCCTAGCGGGGGGGCCCTCCAAGAGACCCAGTACTTC.

This chain links TRBV2 with TRBJ2-1, with a possible D match to TRBD1 (5 bases). Germline CDR1 SNHLY, CDR2 FYNNEI. The CDR3 totals 14 residues. V lost 4 bases, J lost 1 base, and 8 bases lay in between. This CDR3 reads CASSGTHSYNEQFF. CDR3 coding DNA: TGTGCCAGCAGTGGGACACATTCCTACAATGAGCAGTTCTTC.

The rearrangement uses TRBV7-8 and TRBJ1-5; maybe TRBD1 (5 bases). V was clipped by 1 base and J by 2 bases, with 12 bases between them. Germline CDR1 is SGHVS and CDR2 is FQNEAQ. The CDR3 is made up of 16 amino acids. CDR3 sequence (DNA): TGTGCCAGCAGCTTAGATCGGGGGTTCGGCAATCAGCCCCAGCATTTT. It encodes CASSLDRGFGNQPQHF.